Below are 31 T cell receptor beta chains sequenced from a single sample in a study of blood T cell repertoires in COVID-19. Here immunoSEQ multiplex PCR was the method, and the copy in TCRdb shows in-frame clones only, minus some. The profile shows a few hundred thousand clones, more than 85% of them singletons. The material sequenced was PBMCs or T cells enriched from blood (not recorded which). The receptors derive from a woman in her twenties or thirties who had recovered from COVID-19.

The chain employs TRBV18 and TRBJ2-7; possibly TRBD1 for D (6 bases). Per the germline V gene, CDR1 is KGHSH and CDR2 is LQKENI. V lost 1 base to trimming and J lost 1 base, with 11 bases between them. The CDR3 is 15 amino acids. DNA of the CDR3: TGTGCCAGCTCACCACTCGCAGGGGTATCCTACGAGCAGTACTTC. The encoded protein is CASSPLAGVSYEQYF.

In DNA form, the CDR3 reads TGTGCCAGCAGTGACCAGAGTGGGGGGGACGCCTGGACCGGGGAGCTGTTTTTT. Residues: CASSDQSGGDAWTGELFF. The rearrangement uses TRBV2 and TRBJ2-2, with 7 positions matching TRBD2. The CDR3 sequence is 18 residues long. Unmatched junction bases numbered 15, after V lost 3 bases and J lost 5 bases. Germline loops: CDR1 SNHLY, CDR2 FYNNEI.

Only a few counts were recorded for this clone. The rearrangement uses TRBV6-1 and TRBJ1-1; D gene unclear. V lost 3 bases to trimming and J lost 0 bases, with 5 bases between them. CDR3 length: 13 residues. Germline V gene sequence: CDR1 MNHNS, CDR2 SASEGT. CDR3 DNA: TGTGCCAGCAGTGACACTTTGAACACTGAAGCTTTCTTT. Its translation: CASSDTLNTEAFF.

J is TRBJ2-7 and V is TRBV24-1; the match to TRBD1 covers 10 bases. V dropped 2 bases and J dropped 4; count of bases not matched to a gene: 4. The CDR3 has 15 residues. The germline gives CDR1 KGHDR, CDR2 SFDVKD. The CDR3 loop is CATSDSRQGAYEQYF. In nucleotides, the CDR3 is TGTGCCACCAGTGATTCCCGACAGGGGGCGTACGAGCAGTACTTC.

This clone was recorded a few times. This sequence joins TRBV2 and TRBJ2-7, with 8 bases lining up with TRBD1. Trimming took 6 bases from V and 6 from J; bases not matched to a gene: 7. From germline, CDR1 is SNHLY and CDR2 FYNNEI. CDR3 length equals 13 residues. CDR3 DNA: TGTGCCAGCAGATGGACAGGGTTCGGCGAGCAGTACTTC. This gives the protein CASRWTGFGEQYF.

The chain has TRBV12-3 or TRBV12-4 and TRBJ2-5, with D possibly TRBD2 on 7 matching bases. CDR3 length equals 13 residues. The V end lost 6 bases, the J end lost 5 bases, and 13 bases lay between the germline ends. The CDR3 coding sequence is TGTGCCAGCAGCGGCAGGGGAGGGGAGACCCAGTACTTC. Translation gives CASSGRGGETQYF.

The chain combines TRBV7-8 with TRBJ2-1, with 8 bases lining up with TRBD2. The ends lost 6 bases at V and 4 bases at J; junction bases unmatched: 14. Germline V lookup: CDR1 SGHVS, CDR2 FQNEAQ. The CDR3 is 17 residues long. CDR3 bases: TGTGCCAGCAGTAGCTGGGAAGTAGCGGGGATATACAATGAGCAGTTCTTC. The encoded protein is CASSSWEVAGIYNEQFF.

V gene TRBV9 combines with J gene TRBJ1-2, with 7 nucleotides matching TRBD1. Germline values: CDR1 SGDLS, CDR2 YYNGEE. The junction had 13 bases not matched to a gene; V was cut back by 0 bases and J by 5 bases. The CDR3 is 17 amino acids. The CDR3 region is CASSVVEGDRAGYGYTF. The CDR3 coding sequence is TGTGCCAGCAGCGTAGTAGAAGGTGACAGGGCTGGATATGGCTACACCTTC.

V gene TRBV19 combines with J gene TRBJ2-7; a possible D gene is TRBD2 (6 bases). The germline V gene has CDR1 LNHDA and CDR2 SQIVND (reference sequence). This CDR3 region has 15 residues. Between the trimmed V and J ends, which lost 5 bases and 3 bases, there was a span of 17 bases. This CDR3 reads CASSPRIAEHYEQYF. DNA for the CDR3: TGTGCCAGTAGTCCACGGATAGCGGAGCACTACGAGCAGTACTTC.

The chain is built from TRBV6-5 and TRBJ2-3, with D possibly TRBD1 on 6 matching bases. V gave up 5 bases and J gave up 2 bases, with 14 bases separating them. Germline assignment: CDR1 MNHEY and CDR2 SVGAGI. The CDR3 sequence is 15 residues long. CDR3 nucleotide sequence: TGTGCCAGCAGTCACGAATGGACAGACACAGATACGCAGTATTTT. Encoded protein: CASSHEWTDTDTQYF.

The chain carries TRBV6-2 or TRBV6-3 and TRBJ1-1, with 7 nucleotides matching TRBD1. In germline, CDR1 is MNHEY, CDR2 SVGEGT. CDR3 length: 16 amino acids. After removal of 2 bases from V and 1 base from J, the junction contained 7 bases not matched to a gene. The CDR3 reads CASSYGTGTANTEAFF. DNA of the CDR3: TGTGCCAGCAGTTACGGTACGGGGACAGCGAACACTGAAGCTTTCTTT.

In its sample, this clone was seen once. The genes are TRBV9 and TRBJ2-7; D gene uncertain. Germline CDR1 SGDLS, CDR2 YYNGEE. This CDR3 is 15 amino acids long. The ends were cut back, 0 bases at V and 0 bases at J, with 10 bases in the middle. CDR3 sequence: CASSVAAESSYEQYF. The CDR3 DNA is TGTGCCAGCAGCGTAGCTGCGGAGAGCTCCTACGAGCAGTACTTC.

The gene calls are TRBV19 and TRBJ1-2; D gene uncertain. Germline assignment: CDR1 LNHDA and CDR2 SQIVND (reference sequence). The V gene lost 8 bases and the J gene lost 4 bases, with 17 bases spanning the gap. This CDR3 contains 14 residues. The CDR3 sequence: CASWNAEDSYGYTF. The CDR3 region has the DNA TGTGCCAGTTGGAACGCGGAGGATAGCTATGGCTACACCTTC.

The chain carries TRBV7-2 and TRBJ2-5, with 7 bases identical to TRBD2. This CDR3 has 14 residues. J gave up 3 bases and V 4 bases, and 5 bases lay outside the gene matches. CDR1 and CDR2 (germline): SGHTA, FQGNSA. Here the CDR3 reads CASSSRTSEETQYF. The CDR3 DNA is TGTGCCAGCAGCTCAAGGACTAGTGAAGAGACCCAGTACTTC.

The rearrangement joins TRBV27 to TRBJ1-1; possibly TRBD1 for D (6 bases). The germline CDR1 and CDR2 sequences are MNHEY and SMNVEV (reference sequence). V lost 3 bases, J lost 4 bases, and 9 bases lay in between. The CDR3 consists of 13 residues. DNA of the CDR3: TGTGCCAGCAGTTTCAGGGGTTCCACTGAAGCTTTCTTT. Amino acid sequence: CASSFRGSTEAFF.

The chain is built from TRBV7-9 and TRBJ2-2, with D unresolved. Germline-derived CDR1 and CDR2 are SEHNR and FQNEAQ (reference sequence). The V and J ends lost 0 bases and 2 bases respectively, with 7 bases between them. The CDR3 runs 15 residues. CDR3 sequence reads: CASSLAPINTGELFF. In DNA, the CDR3 is TGTGCCAGCAGCTTAGCCCCTATAAACACCGGGGAGCTGTTTTTT.

Only a few counts were recorded for this clone. V usage is TRBV9 and J usage is TRBJ1-1; TRBD1 matches at 7 bases. V gave up 0 bases and J gave up 0 bases; unmatched junction bases: 2. The CDR3 contains 15 residues. The germline CDR1 and CDR2 sequences are SGDLS and YYNGEE. This chain's CDR3 is CASSVVTGLNTEAFF. The CDR3 DNA follows: TGTGCCAGCAGCGTAGTGACAGGGTTGAACACTGAAGCTTTCTTT.

The V and J genes are TRBV28 and TRBJ2-5; possible D gene TRBD2, 5 bases. V lost 7 bases, J lost 4 bases, and 16 bases lay in between. Germline-derived CDR1 and CDR2 are MDHEN and SYDVKM. The CDR3 length is 14 residues. This CDR3 is CASTRQEALETQYF. CDR3 coding DNA: TGTGCCAGCACTCGGCAGGAGGCGTTAGAGACCCAGTACTTC. The complete variable domain, with remaining parts taken from reference TRBV28 and TRBJ2-5, reads DVKVTQSSRYLVKRTGEKVFLECVQDMDHENMFWYRQDPGLGLRLIYFSYDVKMKEKGDIPEGYSVSREKKERFSLILESASTNQTSMYLCASTRQEALETQYFGPGTRLLVL.

The chain couples TRBV30 to TRBJ2-3; 9 nucleotides line up with TRBD2. After removal of 4 bases from V and 1 base from J, the junction contained 6 bases not matched to a gene. Germline-derived CDR1 and CDR2 are GTSNPN and SVGIG (reference sequence). CDR3 length: 15 amino acids. Written as DNA, the CDR3 is TGTGCCTGGACCCATAGCGGGAGAGGCACAGATACGCAGTATTTT. Protein product: CAWTHSGRGTDTQYF.

The chain is built from TRBV5-4 and TRBJ1-6, with TRBD1 as a possible D gene (5 bases). This CDR3 is built from 13 residues. With 0 bases removed from V and 7 bases from J, the gap between germline ends came to 5 bases. Germline lookup yields CDR1 SGHNT and CDR2 YYREEE (reference sequence). CDR3 residues: CASSLEGNSPLHF. As DNA, the CDR3 is TGTGCCAGCAGCTTGGAGGGGAATTCACCCCTCCACTTT.

This rearrangement joins TRBV19 to TRBJ2-7, with D possibly matching TRBD2 (5 bases). The germline V gene encodes CDR1 LNHDA and CDR2 SQIVND (reference sequence). V was shortened by 4 bases and J by 7 bases, with 14 bases between the two germline ends. The CDR3 consists of 13 residues. CDR3 bases: TGTGCCAGTAGTAGCCTCCGGGGATGGGAGCAGTACTTC. Translation: CASSSLRGWEQYF.

This chain links TRBV9 with TRBJ2-7; 7 bases agree with TRBD2. Germline-derived CDR1 and CDR2 are SGDLS and YYNGEE. With 1 base clipped from V and 3 bases from J, the junction kept 7 bases outside the gene matches. The CDR3 totals 15 residues. Written as DNA, the CDR3 is TGTGCCAGCAGCGTAAGAGGCGGGAGTAGCTACGAGCAGTACTTC. Translation gives CASSVRGGSSYEQYF.

V gene TRBV7-2 combines with J gene TRBJ2-5, with a possible D match to TRBD2 (5 bases). V dropped 8 bases and J dropped 5 bases, with 24 bases sitting between them. The CDR3 totals 16 residues. Germline V gene data show CDR1 as SGHTA and CDR2 as FQGNSA. CDR3 sequence reads: CASLDAAGPPSETQYF. The CDR3 DNA follows: TGTGCCAGCCTAGACGCGGCGGGCCCCCCATCGGAGACCCAGTACTTC.

The chain joins TRBV7-2 to TRBJ2-2, with D unresolved. Germline values: CDR1 SGHTA, CDR2 FQGNSA. V lost 5 bases and J lost 4, with 14 bases in between. The CDR3 consists of 15 residues. This CDR3 is CASSPTRLSTGELFF. CDR3 in DNA: TGTGCCAGCAGCCCAACCCGACTTTCCACCGGGGAGCTGTTTTTT.

The chain employs TRBV27 and TRBJ2-7; 14 bases map to TRBD2. CDR3 size: 15 residues. V gave up 5 bases and J gave up 3 bases; unmatched junction bases: 3. Germline V gene sequence: CDR1 MNHEY, CDR2 SMNVEV (reference sequence). CDR3 loop: CASSPGTSGSYEQYF. The CDR3, as DNA: TGTGCCAGCAGTCCCGGGACTAGCGGGAGCTACGAGCAGTACTTC.

The chain carries TRBV5-1 and TRBJ1-4; D unclear. Trimming took off 6 bases at V and 0 bases at J, with 18 bases between the two ends. This CDR3 spans 17 amino acids. Germline V gene sequence: CDR1 SGHRS, CDR2 YFSETQ. The CDR3 nucleotides read TGCGCCAGCACCAGAACAGTAAAAATTGCAACTAATGAAAAACTGTTTTTT. This codes for CASTRTVKIATNEKLFF.

This chain joins TRBV28 and TRBJ1-4; TRBD1 might be the D (5 bases). Trimming stripped 7 bases from V and 5 bases from J, with 14 bases between. CDR1 is MDHEN, CDR2 SYDVKM, per germline. The CDR3 is 14 residues long. CDR3 sequence reads: CASTESGSNEKLFF. CDR3 bases: TGTGCCAGCACCGAATCAGGGTCCAATGAAAAACTGTTTTTT.

The rearrangement uses TRBV3-1 (or the pseudogene TRBV3-2) and TRBJ2-7; TRBD2 matches at 7 bases. Trimming took 4 bases from V and 7 from J; bases not matched to a gene: 1. The CDR3 extends over 11 amino acids. Germline V gives CDR1 LGHDT, CDR2 YNNKEL (reference sequence). The CDR3 nucleotides are TGTGCCAGCAGCCGAGCGGGGGAGCAGTACTTC. Translation: CASSRAGEQYF.

The V gene is TRBV7-8, the J gene TRBJ2-1; 9 bases line up with TRBD2. CDR1 SGHVS and CDR2 FQNEAQ come from the germline V gene. The CDR3 covers 17 residues. The junction had 11 bases not matched to a gene; V was cut back by 4 bases and J by 4 bases. CDR3 loop: CASSSTPLAGSYNEQFF. The CDR3 DNA follows: TGTGCCAGCAGCTCAACGCCTCTAGCGGGATCTTACAATGAGCAGTTCTTC.

This rearrangement joins TRBV6-5 to TRBJ2-7; possible D gene TRBD1, 6 bases. The germline CDR1 and CDR2 sequences are MNHEY and SVGAGI. Trimming removed 4 bases at V and 7 bases at J, with 11 bases between. The CDR3 has 12 residues. The CDR3 DNA follows: TGTGCCAGCAGTTTTAACAGGGAGGAGCAGTACTTC. Translating it yields CASSFNREEQYF.

The chain has TRBV28 and TRBJ2-7; TRBD2 is a possible D gene (5 bases). Germline loops: CDR1 MDHEN, CDR2 SYDVKM. The CDR3 spans 14 residues. Trimming removed 3 bases at V and 3 bases at J, with 12 bases between. CDR3 DNA: TGTGCCAGCAGTTTTGTAGAGCGGCTCTACGAGCAGTACTTC. It yields the protein CASSFVERLYEQYF.